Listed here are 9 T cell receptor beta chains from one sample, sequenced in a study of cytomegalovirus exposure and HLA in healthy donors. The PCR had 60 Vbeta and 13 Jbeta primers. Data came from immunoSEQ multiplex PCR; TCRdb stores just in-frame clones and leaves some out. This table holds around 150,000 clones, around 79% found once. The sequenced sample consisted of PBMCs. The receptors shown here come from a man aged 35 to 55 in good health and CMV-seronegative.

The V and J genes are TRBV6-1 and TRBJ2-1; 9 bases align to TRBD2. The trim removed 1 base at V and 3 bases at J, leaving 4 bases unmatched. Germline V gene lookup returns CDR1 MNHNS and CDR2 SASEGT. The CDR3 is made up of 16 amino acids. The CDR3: CASSEVLAGYYNEQFF. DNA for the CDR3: TGTGCCAGCAGTGAAGTGCTAGCGGGATACTACAATGAGCAGTTCTTC.

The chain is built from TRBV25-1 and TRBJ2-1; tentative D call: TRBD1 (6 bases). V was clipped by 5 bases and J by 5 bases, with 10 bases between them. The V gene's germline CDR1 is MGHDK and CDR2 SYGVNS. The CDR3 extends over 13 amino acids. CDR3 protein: CASSQGTHNEQFF. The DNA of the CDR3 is TGTGCCAGCAGTCAGGGGACCCACAATGAGCAGTTCTTC.

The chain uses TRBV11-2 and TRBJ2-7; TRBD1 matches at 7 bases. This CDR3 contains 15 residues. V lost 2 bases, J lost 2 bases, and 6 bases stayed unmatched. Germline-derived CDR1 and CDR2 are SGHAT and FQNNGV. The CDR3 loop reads CASSLSGQATYEQYF. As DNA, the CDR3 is TGTGCCAGCAGCTTATCCGGACAGGCCACCTACGAGCAGTACTTC. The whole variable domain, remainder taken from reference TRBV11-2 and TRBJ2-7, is EAGVAQSPRYKIIEKRQSVAFWCNPISGHATLYWYQQILGQGPKLLIQFQNNGVVDDSQLPKDRFSAERLKGVDSTLKIQPAKLEDSAVYLCASSLSGQATYEQYFGPGTRLTVT.

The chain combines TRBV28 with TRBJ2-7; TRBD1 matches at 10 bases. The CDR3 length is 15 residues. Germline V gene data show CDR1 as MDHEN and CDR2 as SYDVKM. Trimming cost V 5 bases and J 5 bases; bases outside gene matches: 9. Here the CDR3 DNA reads TGTGCCAGCAGTCCCCCCGGGACAGGGGCCCACGAGCAGTACTTC. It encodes CASSPPGTGAHEQYF.

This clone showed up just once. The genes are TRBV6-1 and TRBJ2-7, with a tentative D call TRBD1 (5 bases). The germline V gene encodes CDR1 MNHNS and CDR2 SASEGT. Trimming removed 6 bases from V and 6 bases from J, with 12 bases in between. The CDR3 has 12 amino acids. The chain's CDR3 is CASSPQEREQYF. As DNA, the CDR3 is TGTGCCAGCAGCCCACAGGAGCGCGAGCAGTACTTC.

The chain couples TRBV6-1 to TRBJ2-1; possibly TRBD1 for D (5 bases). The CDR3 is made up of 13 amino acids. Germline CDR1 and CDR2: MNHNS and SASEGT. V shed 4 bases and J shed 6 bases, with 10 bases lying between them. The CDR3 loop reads CASSGRQPNEQFF. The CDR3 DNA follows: TGTGCCAGCAGTGGGAGACAGCCCAATGAGCAGTTCTTC.

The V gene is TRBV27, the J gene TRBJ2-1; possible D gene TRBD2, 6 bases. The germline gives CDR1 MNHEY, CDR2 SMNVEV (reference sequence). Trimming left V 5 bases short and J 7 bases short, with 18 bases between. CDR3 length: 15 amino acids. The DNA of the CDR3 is TGTGCCAGCAGTCCCGGTGCGGGAAGAGGTAATGAGCAGTTCTTC. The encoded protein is CASSPGAGRGNEQFF.

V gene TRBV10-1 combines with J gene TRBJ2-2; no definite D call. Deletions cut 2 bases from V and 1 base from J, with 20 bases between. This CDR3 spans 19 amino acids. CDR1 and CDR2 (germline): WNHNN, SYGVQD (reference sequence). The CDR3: CASSEPLYLTRLNTGELFF. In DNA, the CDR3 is TGCGCCAGCAGTGAGCCCCTCTATTTGACAAGATTGAACACCGGGGAGCTGTTTTTT.

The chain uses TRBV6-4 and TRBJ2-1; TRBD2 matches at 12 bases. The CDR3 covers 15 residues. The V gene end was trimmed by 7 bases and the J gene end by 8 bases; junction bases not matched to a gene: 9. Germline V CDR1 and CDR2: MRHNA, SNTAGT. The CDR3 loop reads CASTMTSGRGYEQFF. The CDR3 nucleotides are TGTGCCAGCACTATGACTAGCGGGAGAGGTTATGAGCAGTTCTTC.